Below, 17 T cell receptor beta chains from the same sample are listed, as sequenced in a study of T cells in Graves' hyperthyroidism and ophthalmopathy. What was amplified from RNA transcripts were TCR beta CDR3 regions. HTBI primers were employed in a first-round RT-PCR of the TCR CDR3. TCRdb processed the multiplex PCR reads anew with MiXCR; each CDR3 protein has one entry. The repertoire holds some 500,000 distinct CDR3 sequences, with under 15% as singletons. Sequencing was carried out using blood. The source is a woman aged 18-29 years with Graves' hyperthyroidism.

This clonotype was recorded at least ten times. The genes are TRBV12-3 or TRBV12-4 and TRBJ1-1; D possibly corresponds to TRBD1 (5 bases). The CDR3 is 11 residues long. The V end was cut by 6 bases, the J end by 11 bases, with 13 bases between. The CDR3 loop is CASRRGGDAFF. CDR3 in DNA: TGTGCCAGCAGGCGTGGAGGGGATGCTTTCTTT.

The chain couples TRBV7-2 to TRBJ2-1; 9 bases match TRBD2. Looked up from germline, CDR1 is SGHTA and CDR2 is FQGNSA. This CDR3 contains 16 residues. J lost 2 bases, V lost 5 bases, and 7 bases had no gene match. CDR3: CASSPTGTSPYNEQFF. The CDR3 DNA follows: TGTGCCAGCAGCCCAACCGGGACTAGCCCCTACAATGAGCAGTTCTTC.

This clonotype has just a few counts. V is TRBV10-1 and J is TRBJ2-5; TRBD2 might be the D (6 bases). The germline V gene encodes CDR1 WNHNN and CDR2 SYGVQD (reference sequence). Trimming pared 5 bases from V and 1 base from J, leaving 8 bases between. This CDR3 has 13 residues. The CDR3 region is CASSSSAQETQYF. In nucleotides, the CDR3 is TGCGCCAGCAGTTCTAGCGCCCAAGAGACCCAGTACTTC.

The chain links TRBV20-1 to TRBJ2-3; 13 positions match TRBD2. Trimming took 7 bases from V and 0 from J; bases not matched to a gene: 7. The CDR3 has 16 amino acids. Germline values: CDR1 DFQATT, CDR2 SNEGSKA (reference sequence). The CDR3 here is CSGKTSGRTSTDTQYF. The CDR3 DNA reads TGCAGTGGAAAGACTAGCGGGAGGACTAGCACAGATACGCAGTATTTT.

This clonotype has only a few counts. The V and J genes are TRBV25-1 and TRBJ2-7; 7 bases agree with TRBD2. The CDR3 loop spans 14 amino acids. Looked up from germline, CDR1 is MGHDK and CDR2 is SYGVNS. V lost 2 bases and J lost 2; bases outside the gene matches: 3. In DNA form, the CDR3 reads TGTGCCAGCAGTGAAACCGGGACTACCTACGAGCAGTACTTC. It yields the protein CASSETGTTYEQYF.

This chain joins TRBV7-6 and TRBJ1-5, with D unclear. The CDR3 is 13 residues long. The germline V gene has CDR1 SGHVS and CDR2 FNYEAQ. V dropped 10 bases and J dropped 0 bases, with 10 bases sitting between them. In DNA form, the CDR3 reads TGTGCCACGGTCTACGCTAGCAATCAGCCCCAGCATTTT. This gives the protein CATVYASNQPQHF.

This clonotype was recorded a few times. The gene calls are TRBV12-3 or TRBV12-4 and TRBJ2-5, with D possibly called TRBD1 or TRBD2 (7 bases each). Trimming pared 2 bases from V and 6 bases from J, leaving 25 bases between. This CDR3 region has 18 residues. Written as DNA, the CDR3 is TGTGCCAGCAGTTTATCAGGGGGAACCGGGGAGGGCCTGCAGACCCAGTACTTC. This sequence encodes CASSLSGGTGEGLQTQYF.

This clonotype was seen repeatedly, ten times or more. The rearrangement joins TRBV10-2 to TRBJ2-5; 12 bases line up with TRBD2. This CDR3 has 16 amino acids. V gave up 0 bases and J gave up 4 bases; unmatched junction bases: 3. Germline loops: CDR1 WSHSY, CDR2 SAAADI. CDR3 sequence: CASSESASGRVETQYF. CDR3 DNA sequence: TGCGCCAGCAGTGAGTCTGCTAGCGGGAGGGTAGAGACCCAGTACTTC.

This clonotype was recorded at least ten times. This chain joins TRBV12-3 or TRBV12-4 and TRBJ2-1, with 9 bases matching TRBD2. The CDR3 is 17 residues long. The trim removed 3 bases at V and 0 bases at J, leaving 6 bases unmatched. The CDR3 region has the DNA TGTGCCAGCAGTTTCCCGACTAGCGGAGCCTCCTACAATGAGCAGTTCTTC. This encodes CASSFPTSGASYNEQFF.

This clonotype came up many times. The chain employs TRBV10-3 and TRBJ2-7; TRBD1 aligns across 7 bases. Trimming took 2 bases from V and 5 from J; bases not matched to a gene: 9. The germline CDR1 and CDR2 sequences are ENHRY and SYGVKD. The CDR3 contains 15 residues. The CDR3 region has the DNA TGTGCCATCAGTGAGCTGGACAGGATTAGCAACGAGCAGTACTTC. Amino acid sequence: CAISELDRISNEQYF.

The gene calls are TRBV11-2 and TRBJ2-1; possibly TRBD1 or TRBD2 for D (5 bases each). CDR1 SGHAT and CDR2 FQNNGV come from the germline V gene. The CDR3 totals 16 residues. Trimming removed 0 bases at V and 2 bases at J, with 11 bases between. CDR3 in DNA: TGTGCCAGCAGCTTAGATGAGGGGAGTACCTACAATGAGCAGTTCTTC. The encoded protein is CASSLDEGSTYNEQFF.

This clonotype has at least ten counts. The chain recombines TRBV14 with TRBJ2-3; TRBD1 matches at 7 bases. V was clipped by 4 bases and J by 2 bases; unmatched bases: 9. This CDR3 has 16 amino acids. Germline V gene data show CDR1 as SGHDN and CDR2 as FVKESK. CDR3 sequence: CASSLRTGPFTDTQYF. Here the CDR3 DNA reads TGTGCCAGCAGCCTCAGGACAGGACCTTTCACAGATACGCAGTATTTT.

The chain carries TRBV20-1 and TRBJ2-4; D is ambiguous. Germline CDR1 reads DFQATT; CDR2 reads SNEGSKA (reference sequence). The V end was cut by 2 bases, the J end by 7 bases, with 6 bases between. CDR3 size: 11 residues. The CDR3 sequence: CSARLGNIQYF. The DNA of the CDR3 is TGCAGTGCTAGACTGGGGAACATTCAGTACTTC.

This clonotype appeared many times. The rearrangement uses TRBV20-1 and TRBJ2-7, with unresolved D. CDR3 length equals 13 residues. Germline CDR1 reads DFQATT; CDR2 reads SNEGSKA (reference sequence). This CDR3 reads CSAASLETYEQYF. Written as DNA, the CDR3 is TGCAGCGCCGCTAGTCTCGAAACCTACGAGCAGTACTTC.

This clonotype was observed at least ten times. Here the CDR3 DNA reads TGTGCCAGCAGTTCTAGCCTCCAACCCTACGAGCAGTACGTC. This gives the protein CASSSSLQPYEQYV. The chain has TRBV27 and TRBJ2-7; D might be TRBD2 (5 bases). V lost 4 bases, J lost 2 bases, and 12 bases lay in between. This CDR3 has 14 amino acids. Germline values: CDR1 MNHEY, CDR2 SMNVEV (reference sequence).

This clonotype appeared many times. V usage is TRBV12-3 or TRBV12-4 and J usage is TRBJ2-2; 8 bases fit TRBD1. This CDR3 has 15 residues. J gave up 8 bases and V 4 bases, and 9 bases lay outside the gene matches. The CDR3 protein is CASSSRTGFTGELFF. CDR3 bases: TGTGCCAGCAGTTCGCGGACAGGGTTCACTGGGGAGCTGTTTTTT.

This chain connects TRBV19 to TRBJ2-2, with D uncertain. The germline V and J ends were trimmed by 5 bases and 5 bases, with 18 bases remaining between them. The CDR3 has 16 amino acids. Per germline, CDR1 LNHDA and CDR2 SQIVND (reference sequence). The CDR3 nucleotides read TGTGCCAGTAGTCCCGCCCTAGGAGCTCCAACCGGGGAGCTGTTTTTT. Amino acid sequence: CASSPALGAPTGELFF.